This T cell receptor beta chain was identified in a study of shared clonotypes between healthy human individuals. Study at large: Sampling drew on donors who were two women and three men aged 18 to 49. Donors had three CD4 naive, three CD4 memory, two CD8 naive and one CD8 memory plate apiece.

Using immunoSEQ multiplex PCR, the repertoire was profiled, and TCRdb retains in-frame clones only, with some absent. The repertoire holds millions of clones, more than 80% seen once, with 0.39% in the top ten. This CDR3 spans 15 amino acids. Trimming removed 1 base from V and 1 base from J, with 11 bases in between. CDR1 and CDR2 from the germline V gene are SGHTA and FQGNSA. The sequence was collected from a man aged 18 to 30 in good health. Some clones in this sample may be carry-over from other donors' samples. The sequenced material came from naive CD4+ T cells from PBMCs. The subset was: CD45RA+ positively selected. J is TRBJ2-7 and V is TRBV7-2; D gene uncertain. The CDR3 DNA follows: TGTGCCAGCAGCTTAGGGACGGGCAGATCCTACGAGCAGTACTTC. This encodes CASSLGTGRSYEQYF. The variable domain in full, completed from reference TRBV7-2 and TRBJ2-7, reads GAGVSQSPSNKVTEKGKDVELRCDPISGHTALYWYRQSLGQGLEFLIYFQGNSAPDKSGLPSDRFSAERTGGSVSTLTIQRTQQEDSAVYLCASSLGTGRSYEQYFGPGTRLTVT.